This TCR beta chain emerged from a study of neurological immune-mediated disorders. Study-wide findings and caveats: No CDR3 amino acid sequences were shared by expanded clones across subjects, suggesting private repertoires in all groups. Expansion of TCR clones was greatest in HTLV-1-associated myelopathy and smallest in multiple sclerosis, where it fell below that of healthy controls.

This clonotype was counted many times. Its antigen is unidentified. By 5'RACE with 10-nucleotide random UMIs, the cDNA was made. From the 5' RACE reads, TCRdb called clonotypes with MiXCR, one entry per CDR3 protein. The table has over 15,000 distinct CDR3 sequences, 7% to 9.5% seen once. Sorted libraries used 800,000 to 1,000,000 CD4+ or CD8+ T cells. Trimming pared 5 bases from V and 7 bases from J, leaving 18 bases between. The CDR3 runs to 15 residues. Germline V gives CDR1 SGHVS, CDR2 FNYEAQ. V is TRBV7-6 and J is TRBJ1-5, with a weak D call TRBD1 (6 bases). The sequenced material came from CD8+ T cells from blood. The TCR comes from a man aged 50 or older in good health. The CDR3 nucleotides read TGTGCCAGCAGCCCTGGGGCAGGGGAAAGGCAGCCCCAGCATTTT. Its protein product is CASSPGAGERQPQHF.